What follows are 14 T cell receptor beta chains derived from one specimen sequenced in a study of blood T cells in healthy people across ages. The authors ran a second PCR of about 6 to 12 cycles using a sample-barcoded 5' primer and a J-beta primer mix. A single record per CDR3 protein comes from TCRdb applying MiXCR to the 5' RACE reads. The table has nearly 1 million distinct CDR3 sequences, roughly half seen once; the top ten hold roughly a fifth. The sequenced sample was blood. The origin of the receptors is a woman between 55 and 75 years old in good health.

J is TRBJ1-2 and V is TRBV27; weak D call: TRBD1 (6 bases). This CDR3 has 14 amino acids. Germline lookup yields CDR1 MNHEY and CDR2 SMNVEV (reference sequence). V gave up 3 bases and J gave up 4 bases, with 12 bases separating them. The CDR3 DNA reads as TGTGCCAGCAGTTTGAAGGGGGTTAGCTATGGCTACACCTTC. It is translated as CASSLKGVSYGYTF.

As to this clonotype: A junction end diverges from the germline sequence, so it may reflect a read error. This sequence joins TRBV9 and TRBJ2-3, with D possibly matching TRBD2 (5 bases). Germline CDR1 is SGDLS and CDR2 is YYNGEE. The CDR3 loop spans 15 amino acids. In DNA, the CDR3 is TGTGTCAGCAGCCCCCTCGGGATCCGCACAGATACGCAGTATTTT. Its protein is CVSSPLGIRTDTQYF.

In this sample, this clonotype turned up a few times. The genes are TRBV29-1 and TRBJ1-1; no clear D. Trimming removed 4 bases from V and 8 bases from J, with 8 bases in between. The CDR3 runs 10 residues. Germline V gene data show CDR1 as SQVTM and CDR2 as ANQGSEA. The CDR3: CSVVVWEAFF. The DNA of the CDR3 is TGCAGCGTTGTCGTTTGGGAAGCTTTCTTT.

The V and J genes are TRBV7-9 and TRBJ2-7; possibly TRBD1 for D (6 bases). CDR1 SEHNR and CDR2 FQNEAQ come from the germline V gene (reference sequence). The germline V and J ends were trimmed by 7 bases and 2 bases, with 12 bases remaining between them. The CDR3 length is 13 residues. This CDR3 is CASNDRSPYEQYF. The CDR3 nucleotides are TGTGCCAGCAACGACAGGTCCCCCTACGAGCAGTACTTC.

This clonotype was recorded a few times. The V gene is TRBV29-1, the J gene TRBJ2-1, with 10 nucleotides matching TRBD2. Germline assignment: CDR1 SQVTM and CDR2 ANQGSEA. CDR3 length: 16 residues. With V trimmed by 7 bases and J by 5 bases, 14 bases remained unmatched. The CDR3 DNA is TGCAGCGCTTATATTTGGAGCGGGAGGGCCCACAATGAGCAGTTCTTC. Translated: CSAYIWSGRAHNEQFF.

In its sample, this clonotype was seen a few times. Being one base from a much bigger clone, this may be a read error. V is TRBV29-1 and J is TRBJ2-3; tentatively, D is TRBD1 (5 bases). Trimming shortened V by 8 bases and J by 3 bases, and 15 bases separated the two germline ends. Germline lookup yields CDR1 SQVTM and CDR2 ANQGSEA. The CDR3 is 13 residues long. DNA of the CDR3: TGCAGCCTTGCGCAGGGTGTTACAGATACGCAGTATTTT. This sequence encodes CSLAQGVTDTQYF.

The V and J genes are TRBV20-1 and TRBJ2-7; maybe TRBD2 (6 bases). The CDR3 is made up of 15 amino acids. Germline assignment: CDR1 DFQATT and CDR2 SNEGSKA (reference sequence). Trimming shortened V by 5 bases and J by 2 bases, and 19 bases separated the two germline ends. As DNA, the CDR3 is TGCAGTGCTCCCCAGCCGGGACTCCCGGCCTACGAGCAGTACTTC. It encodes CSAPQPGLPAYEQYF.

Concerning this clonotype: This may be a read error, as it is one base from a much larger clone. The J gene is TRBJ1-5, the V gene TRBV6-2 or TRBV6-3; no firm D call. The germline CDR1 and CDR2 sequences are MNHEY and SVGEGT. The CDR3 has 13 residues. The CDR3 DNA is TGTGCCAGCAGTTACATGGTCCATCAGCCCCGGCATTTT. This gives the protein CASSYMVHQPRHF.

The rearrangement joins TRBV7-8 to TRBJ2-4; D uncertain. With the DNA end fitting TRBJ2-7 better, the J assignment may be wrong. This CDR3 contains 13 residues. The germline gives CDR1 SGHVS, CDR2 FQNEAQ. CDR3 protein: CASSLLEDYEQYF. The CDR3 nucleotides read TGTGCCAGCAGCTTACTAGAGGACTACGAGCAGTACTTC.

The chain uses TRBV4-2 and TRBJ2-2; 8 bases align to TRBD2. Germline lookup yields CDR1 LGHNA and CDR2 YNFKEQ. The CDR3 contains 16 residues. The J segment lost 2 bases and the V segment lost 4 bases, leaving 6 bases of the junction unmatched. As DNA, the CDR3 is TGTGCCAGCAGCCTCCCGGGACTAGAAAACACCGGGGAGCTGTTTTTT. Translation gives CASSLPGLENTGELFF.

This clonotype appeared once. V usage is TRBV27 and J usage is TRBJ2-1, with 8 bases aligning to TRBD2. The CDR3 is 15 residues long. Germline CDR1 and CDR2: MNHEY and SMNVEV (reference sequence). V was pared by 2 bases and J by 8 bases, with 8 bases of the junction left unmatched. The CDR3 here is CASSLPGTSKDEQFF. CDR3 DNA sequence: TGTGCCAGCAGTTTACCCGGGACTAGTAAGGATGAGCAGTTCTTC.

V is TRBV20-1 and J is TRBJ2-3; D is possibly TRBD1 or TRBD2 (5 bases each). V dropped 1 base and J dropped 4 bases, with 27 bases sitting between them. The CDR3 loop spans 19 amino acids. Per germline, CDR1 DFQATT and CDR2 SNEGSKA (reference sequence). This chain's CDR3 is CSARAYTQWDPTLADTQYF. CDR3 bases: TGCAGTGCTAGAGCCTACACCCAATGGGACCCCACGCTCGCAGATACGCAGTATTTT.

This rearrangement joins TRBV3-1 to TRBJ2-5; D unresolved. Germline CDR1 LGHDT, CDR2 YNNKEL (reference sequence). The CDR3 is made up of 12 amino acids. Between the trimmed V and J ends, which lost 4 bases and 8 bases, there was a span of 11 bases. Here the CDR3 reads CASSRSSRTQYF. CDR3 DNA: TGTGCCAGCAGCCGGTCCTCGAGAACCCAGTACTTC.

Only one count was recorded for this clonotype. This chain uses TRBV4-1 with TRBJ1-1; TRBD1 matches at 8 bases. CDR1 is MGHRA and CDR2 is YSYEKL in the germline V gene. The V gene end was trimmed by 0 bases and the J gene end by 7 bases; junction bases not matched to a gene: 7. CDR3 length: 15 amino acids. CDR3 protein: CASSQEVTGDIEAFF. The CDR3 nucleotides read TGCGCCAGCAGCCAAGAGGTGACAGGGGACATTGAAGCTTTCTTT.